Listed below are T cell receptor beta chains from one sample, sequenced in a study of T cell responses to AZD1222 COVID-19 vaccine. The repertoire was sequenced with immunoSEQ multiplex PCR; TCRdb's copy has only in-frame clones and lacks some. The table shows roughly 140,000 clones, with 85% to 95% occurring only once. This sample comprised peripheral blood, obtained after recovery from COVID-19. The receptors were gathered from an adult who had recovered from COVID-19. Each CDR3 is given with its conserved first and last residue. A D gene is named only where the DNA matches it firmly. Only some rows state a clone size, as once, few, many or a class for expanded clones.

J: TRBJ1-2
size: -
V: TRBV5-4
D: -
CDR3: CASSPGGANYGYTF
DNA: TGTGCCAGCAGCCCGGGGGGCGCTAACTATGGCTACACCTTC

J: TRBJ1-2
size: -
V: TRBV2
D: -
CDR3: CASSPGGLLNYGYTF
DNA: TGTGCCAGCAGCCCCGGCGGCCTCCTAAACTATGGCTACACCTTC

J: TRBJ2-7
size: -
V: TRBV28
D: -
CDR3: CASSQGAVRSEQYF
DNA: TGTGCCAGCAGTCAGGGAGCGGTCCGCTCCGAGCAGTACTTC

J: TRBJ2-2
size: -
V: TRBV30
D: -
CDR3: CAWSVINTGELFF
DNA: TGTGCCTGGAGTGTAATAAACACCGGGGAGCTGTTTTTT

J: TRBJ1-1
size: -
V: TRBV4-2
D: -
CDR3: CASSQDQPARVAFF
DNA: TGTGCCAGCAGCCAAGATCAACCTGCTAGGGTTGCTTTCTTT

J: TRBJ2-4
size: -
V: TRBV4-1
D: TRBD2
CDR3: CASSSHGTSGFTRLAKNIQYF
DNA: TGCGCCAGCAGCTCCCATGGGACTAGCGGTTTTACTCGTCTAGCCAAAAACATTCAGTACTTC

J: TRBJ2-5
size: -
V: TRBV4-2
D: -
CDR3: CASSQVSLTSLETQYF
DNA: TGTGCCAGCAGCCAAGTGTCCCTGACTAGTCTGGAGACCCAGTACTTC

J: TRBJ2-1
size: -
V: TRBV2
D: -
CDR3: CASGGSAAYNEQFF
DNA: TGTGCCAGCGGTGGATCAGCGGCCTACAATGAGCAGTTCTTC

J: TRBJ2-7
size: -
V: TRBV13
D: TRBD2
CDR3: CASSPRSGIYEQYF
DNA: TGTGCCAGCAGCCCTCGTAGCGGGATCTACGAGCAGTACTTC

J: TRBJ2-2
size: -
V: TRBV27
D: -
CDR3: CASIYRETGELFF
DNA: TGTGCCAGCATATACAGGGAAACCGGGGAGCTGTTTTTT

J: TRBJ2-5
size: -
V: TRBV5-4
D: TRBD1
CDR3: CASSPWTGGSETQYF
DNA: TGTGCCAGCAGCCCTTGGACAGGGGGCAGTGAGACCCAGTACTTC

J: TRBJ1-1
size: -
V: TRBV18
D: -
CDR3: CASSPRESEAFF
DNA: TGTGCCAGCTCACCTCGAGAATCTGAAGCTTTCTTT

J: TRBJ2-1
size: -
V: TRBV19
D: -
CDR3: CASSIDLRNEQFF
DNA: TGTGCCAGTAGTATAGATCTGCGGAATGAGCAGTTCTTC

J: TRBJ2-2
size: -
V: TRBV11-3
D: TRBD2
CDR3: CASSLTSWPSGGLNTGELFF
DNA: TGTGCCAGCAGCTTAACGTCGTGGCCTAGCGGGGGCCTGAACACCGGGGAGCTGTTTTTT

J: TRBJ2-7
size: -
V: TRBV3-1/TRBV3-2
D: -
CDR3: CASSQAPGVAYEQYF
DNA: TGTGCCAGCAGCCAGGCCCCGGGGGTAGCTTACGAGCAGTACTTC

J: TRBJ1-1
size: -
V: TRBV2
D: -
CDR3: CASSVQMNTEAFF
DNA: TGTGCCAGCAGCGTCCAGATGAACACTGAAGCTTTCTTT

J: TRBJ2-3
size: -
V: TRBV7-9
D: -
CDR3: CASSLILAALSTDTQYF
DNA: TGTGCCAGCAGCCTGATTTTAGCGGCCCTTAGCACAGATACGCAGTATTTT

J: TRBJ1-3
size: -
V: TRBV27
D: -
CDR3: CASSSMDGPSSGNTIYF
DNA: TGTGCCAGCAGTTCGATGGACGGACCCTCCTCTGGAAACACCATATATTTT

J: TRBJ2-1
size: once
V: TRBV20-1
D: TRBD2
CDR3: CSASERESYNEQFF
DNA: TGCAGTGCTAGTGAGCGGGAGTCTTACAATGAGCAGTTCTTC

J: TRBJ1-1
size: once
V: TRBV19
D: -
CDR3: CASSIQGPWTEAFF
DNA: TGTGCCAGTAGTATTCAGGGGCCTTGGACTGAAGCTTTCTTT

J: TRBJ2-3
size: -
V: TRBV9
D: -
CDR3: CASSGGGASTDTQYF
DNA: TGTGCCAGCAGCGGGGGAGGTGCTAGCACAGATACGCAGTATTTT

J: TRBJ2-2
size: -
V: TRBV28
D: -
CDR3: CASSLVNTGELFF
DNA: TGTGCCAGCAGTTTAGTTAACACCGGGGAGCTGTTTTTT

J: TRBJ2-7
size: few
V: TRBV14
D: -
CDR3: CASSLRGGGRGYEQYF
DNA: TGTGCCAGCAGCCTTAGGGGTGGAGGGAGAGGCTACGAGCAGTACTTC

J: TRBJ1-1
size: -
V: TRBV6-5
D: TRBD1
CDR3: CASSYSNRGGTEAFF
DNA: TGTGCCAGCAGTTACTCGAACAGGGGAGGGACTGAAGCTTTCTTT

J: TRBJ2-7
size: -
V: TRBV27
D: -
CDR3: CASRASSRSYEQYF
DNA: TGTGCCAGCAGAGCCTCCAGCCGCTCCTACGAGCAGTACTTC

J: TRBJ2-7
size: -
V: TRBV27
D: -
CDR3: CASSNSGEWSRYEQYF
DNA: TGTGCCAGCAGTAATTCTGGGGAATGGAGCCGCTACGAGCAGTACTTC

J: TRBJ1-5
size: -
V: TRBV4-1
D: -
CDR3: CASSQDYHQPQHF
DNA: TGCGCCAGCAGCCAGGATTACCATCAGCCCCAGCATTTT

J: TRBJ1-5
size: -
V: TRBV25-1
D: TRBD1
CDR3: CASPGTGNQPQHF
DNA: TGTGCCTCACCCGGGACAGGGAATCAGCCCCAGCATTTT

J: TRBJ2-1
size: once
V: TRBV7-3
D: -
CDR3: CASSSRAGDEQFF
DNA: TGTGCCAGCAGCTCTAGGGCGGGCGATGAGCAGTTCTTC

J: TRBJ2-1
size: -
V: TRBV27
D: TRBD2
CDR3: CASSLRTSGANTYNEQFF
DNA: TGTGCCAGCAGTCTTAGGACTAGCGGGGCCAATACTTACAATGAGCAGTTCTTC

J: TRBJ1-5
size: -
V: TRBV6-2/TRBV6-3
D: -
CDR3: CASSYSTDKFFSNQPQHF
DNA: TGTGCCAGCAGTTACTCCACGGACAAGTTTTTTAGCAATCAGCCCCAGCATTTT

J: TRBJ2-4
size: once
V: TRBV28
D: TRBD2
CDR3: CASRPGLAGARGKNIQYF
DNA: TGTGCCAGCAGGCCAGGACTAGCGGGAGCGAGGGGAAAAAACATTCAGTACTTC

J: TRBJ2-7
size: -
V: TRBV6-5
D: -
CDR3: CASSYSTGSDPYEQYF
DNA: TGTGCCAGCAGTTACTCGACAGGATCAGACCCCTACGAGCAGTACTTC

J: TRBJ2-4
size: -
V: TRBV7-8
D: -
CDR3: CASSLVSGKNIQYF
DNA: TGTGCCAGCAGCTTAGTATCCGGCAAAAACATTCAGTACTTC

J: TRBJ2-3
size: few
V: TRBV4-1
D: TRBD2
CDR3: CASSRGTSGDGDTQYF
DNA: TGCGCCAGCAGCCGCGGGACTAGCGGGGACGGGGATACGCAGTATTTT

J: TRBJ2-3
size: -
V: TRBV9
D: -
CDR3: CASRSSTDTQYF
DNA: TGTGCCAGCAGATCTAGCACAGATACGCAGTATTTT

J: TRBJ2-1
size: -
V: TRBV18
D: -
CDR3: CASSPRGSPDNEQFF
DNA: TGTGCCAGCTCACCACGCGGATCCCCCGACAATGAGCAGTTCTTC

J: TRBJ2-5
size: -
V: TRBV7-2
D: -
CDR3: CASSIGLETQYF
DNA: TGTGCCAGCAGCATTGGACTGGAGACCCAGTACTTC

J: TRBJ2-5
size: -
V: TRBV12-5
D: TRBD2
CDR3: CASGLVVSGKGETQYF
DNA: TGTGCTAGTGGTTTGGTAGTTAGCGGGAAGGGAGAGACCCAGTACTTC

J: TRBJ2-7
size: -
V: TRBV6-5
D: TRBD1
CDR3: CASQPRTGAVYEQYF
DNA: TGTGCCAGTCAACCTCGCACAGGGGCAGTCTACGAGCAGTACTTC

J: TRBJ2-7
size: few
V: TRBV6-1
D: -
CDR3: CASSELGGSSYEQYF
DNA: TGTGCCAGCAGTGAATTGGGGGGAAGCTCCTACGAGCAGTACTTC

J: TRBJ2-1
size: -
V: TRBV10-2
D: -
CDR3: CASSEYRLDWEQFF
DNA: TGCGCCAGCAGTGAGTATAGACTAGATTGGGAGCAGTTCTTC

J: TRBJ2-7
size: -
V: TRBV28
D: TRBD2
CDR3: CASSLNRDGGLAGAEQYF
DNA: TGTGCCAGCAGTTTAAATAGAGATGGGGGACTAGCGGGAGCCGAGCAGTACTTC

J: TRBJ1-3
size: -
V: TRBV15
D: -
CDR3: CATSRRLGNTIYF
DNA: TGTGCCACCAGCAGGAGATTAGGAAACACCATATATTTT

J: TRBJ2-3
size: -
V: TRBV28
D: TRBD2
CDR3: CASSLAGPSTDTQYF
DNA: TGTGCCAGCAGTCTAGCGGGACCGAGCACAGATACGCAGTATTTT